The T cell receptor (beta chain) under discussion was sequenced for a study of neoadjuvant anti-PD-1 for oral cavity cancer. No culture or expansion preceded analysis of these blood cells. Generated by immunoSEQ multiplex PCR, the TCRdb table keeps only in-frame clones and is missing some. In the table there are roughly 13,000 clones, 60% to 70% of which are singletons. This TCR derives from a person aged 35 to 85 with oral cavity squamous cell carcinoma. The source material was PBMCs, sampled before nivolumab (anti-PD-1) treatment.

CDR3: CASSPGQGNYEQYF. The CDR3 nucleotides read TGCGCCAGCAGCCCAGGACAGGGGAACTACGAGCAGTACTTC. This chain joins TRBV5-1 and TRBJ2-7; TRBD1 agrees at 9 bases. V lost 4 bases to trimming and J lost 3 bases; unmatched junction nucleotides: 5. Germline V gives CDR1 SGHRS, CDR2 YFSETQ. The CDR3 totals 14 residues. The whole variable domain, remainder taken from reference TRBV5-1 and TRBJ2-7, is KAGVTQTPRYLIKTRGQQVTLSCSPISGHRSVSWYQQTPGQGLQFLFEYFSETQRNKGNFPGRFSGRQFSNSRSEMNVSTLELGDSALYLCASSPGQGNYEQYFGPGTRLTVT.